One and the same sample provided the 27 T cell receptor beta chains below, sequenced in a study of OX40 agonist ivuxolimab in advanced cancers. Produced via immunoSEQ multiplex PCR; TCRdb's table is partial and in-frame only. The sample shows roughly 51,000 clones, more than 85% of them seen only once. The sample was CD4+ or CD8+ T cells sorted from blood, taken in a trial of the OX40 agonist ivuxolimab. The receptors were gathered from an adult with an advanced solid tumor such as melanoma, head and neck, liver or kidney cancer.

In its sample, this clone was seen once. This chain connects TRBV11-2 to TRBJ2-3; 8 nucleotides line up with TRBD2. V was pared by 3 bases and J by 4 bases, with 9 bases of the junction left unmatched. The CDR3 totals 16 residues. CDR1 is SGHAT, CDR2 FQNNGV, per germline. The CDR3 loop reads CASSFMGLVVSDTQYF. The CDR3 DNA is TGTGCCAGCAGCTTTATGGGACTAGTAGTCTCAGATACGCAGTATTTT. The entire variable domain, with the rest obtained from reference TRBV11-2 and TRBJ2-3, is as follows: EAGVAQSPRYKIIEKRQSVAFWCNPISGHATLYWYQQILGQGPKLLIQFQNNGVVDDSQLPKDRFSAERLKGVDSTLKIQPAKLEDSAVYLCASSFMGLVVSDTQYFGPGTRLTVL.

The chain uses TRBV6-5 and TRBJ1-1, with D unresolved. The CDR3 runs to 11 residues. The V and J ends lost 6 bases and 1 base respectively, with 3 bases between them. Per the germline V gene, CDR1 is MNHEY and CDR2 is SVGAGI. For the CDR3, the DNA is TGTGCCAGCAGACAGAACACTGAAGCTTTCTTT. Its protein product is CASRQNTEAFF.

V gene TRBV11-2 combines with J gene TRBJ1-1; 9 nucleotides align to TRBD1. The CDR3 consists of 15 residues. After removal of 5 bases from V and 7 bases from J, the junction contained 11 bases not matched to a gene. CDR1 SGHAT and CDR2 FQNNGV come from the germline V gene. The CDR3 spells CASSTRPGQGSEAFF. The CDR3 coding sequence is TGTGCCAGCAGCACCCGCCCGGGACAGGGAAGTGAAGCTTTCTTT.

V gene TRBV12-5 combines with J gene TRBJ2-1; a possible D gene is TRBD2 (6 bases). Looked up from germline, CDR1 is LGHNT and CDR2 is FRNRAP. Trimming took 5 bases from V and 6 from J, leaving 14 bases between them. CDR3 length: 14 residues. The CDR3 here is CASGTEVGGNEQFF. The CDR3 nucleotides are TGTGCTAGTGGTACGGAGGTCGGGGGCAATGAGCAGTTCTTC.

This clone appeared a few times. The CDR3 DNA reads as TGCGCCAGCAGCTGGCAGGGAGAAAGTGGCTACACCTTC. This gives the protein CASSWQGESGYTF. The chain links TRBV5-1 to TRBJ1-2; weak D call: TRBD1 (5 bases). Germline values: CDR1 SGHRS, CDR2 YFSETQ. Trimming took 3 bases from V and 7 from J, leaving 13 bases between them. This CDR3 has 13 amino acids.

V usage is TRBV4-1 and J usage is TRBJ2-2, with D tentatively TRBD2 (5 bases). Germline V gene sequence: CDR1 MGHRA, CDR2 YSYEKL. Trimming left V 4 bases short and J 1 base short, with 7 bases between. The CDR3 is made up of 14 amino acids. CDR3 region: CASSLRGNTGELFF. The CDR3 DNA reads as TGCGCCAGCAGCCTCCGGGGGAACACCGGGGAGCTGTTTTTT.

The chain combines TRBV5-8 with TRBJ2-3; D is perhaps TRBD1 or TRBD2 (5 bases each). The CDR3 extends over 15 amino acids. V was trimmed by 6 bases and J by 2 bases, leaving 16 bases between them. CDR1 is SGHTS, CDR2 YDEGEE, per germline. The CDR3: CASTMGDRVTDTQYF. The CDR3 DNA reads TGTGCCAGCACCATGGGGGATAGGGTCACAGATACGCAGTATTTT.

The CDR3, as DNA: TGTGCCAGCAGTGTTCAGGGGGGGAACACTGAAGCTTTCTTT. Protein sequence: CASSVQGGNTEAFF. The gene calls are TRBV2 and TRBJ1-1; 7 nucleotides line up with TRBD1. V lost 4 bases to trimming and J lost 1 base; unmatched junction nucleotides: 3. The CDR3 has 14 amino acids. CDR1 SNHLY and CDR2 FYNNEI come from the germline V gene.

This rearrangement joins TRBV6-1 to TRBJ2-2; TRBD1 or TRBD2 may be the D gene (6 bases each). V was cut by 6 bases and J by 5 bases, with 16 bases left in between. This CDR3 has 15 amino acids. Germline CDR1 MNHNS, CDR2 SASEGT. The chain's CDR3 is CASRPEGGGTGELFF. The CDR3 coding sequence is TGTGCCAGCAGACCCGAGGGGGGAGGAACCGGGGAGCTGTTTTTT.

V and J are TRBV18 and TRBJ2-1, with TRBD2 identical over 9 bases. The CDR3 sequence is 15 residues long. V lost 6 bases to trimming and J lost 6 bases; unmatched junction nucleotides: 9. From germline, CDR1 is KGHSH and CDR2 LQKENI. The CDR3 loop is CASSGSGGLGNEQFF. CDR3 DNA: TGTGCCAGCTCCGGTAGCGGGGGACTTGGCAATGAGCAGTTCTTC.

In its sample, this clone was seen a few times. The chain links TRBV19 to TRBJ1-1; tentative D call: TRBD1 (6 bases). The CDR3 has 13 residues. Trimming pared 4 bases from V and 4 bases from J, leaving 10 bases between. Germline-derived CDR1 and CDR2 are LNHDA and SQIVND (reference sequence). CDR3 loop: CASSNREPTEAFF. The CDR3 coding sequence is TGTGCCAGTAGTAACAGGGAACCCACTGAAGCTTTCTTT. Variable domain in full (rest from reference TRBV19 and TRBJ1-1): DGGITQSPKYLFRKEGQNVTLSCEQNLNHDAMYWYRQDPGQGLRLIYYSQIVNDFQKGDIAEGYSVSREKKESFPLTVTSAQKNPTAFYLCASSNREPTEAFFGQGTRLTVV.

The chain combines TRBV14 with TRBJ2-5; D ambiguous. CDR3 length equals 14 residues. V lost 1 base and J lost 5, with 11 bases in between. Germline V gene data show CDR1 as SGHDN and CDR2 as FVKESK. This CDR3 is CASSQAVPRETQYF. The CDR3 region has the DNA TGTGCCAGCAGCCAAGCGGTCCCGCGGGAGACCCAGTACTTC.

This clone was seen a single time. This chain uses TRBV30 with TRBJ2-1; TRBD2 matches at 11 bases. The ends lost 7 bases at V and 7 bases at J; junction bases unmatched: 6. This CDR3 is 13 amino acids long. Germline lookup yields CDR1 GTSNPN and CDR2 SVGIG (reference sequence). This CDR3 reads CALELAGGNEQFF. The CDR3 DNA reads TGTGCCTTGGAGCTAGCGGGGGGTAATGAGCAGTTCTTC. The whole variable domain, remainder taken from reference TRBV30 and TRBJ2-1, is SQTIHQWPATLVQPVGSPLSLECTVEGTSNPNLYWYRQAAGRGLQLLFYSVGIGQISSEVPQNLSASRPQDRQFILSSKKLLLSDSGFYLCALELAGGNEQFFGPGTRLTVL.

This clone has just one count. CDR3 coding DNA: TGTGCCAGCAGCCCGCTGGGTGGGGCGGGGCGGGAGCAGTACTTC. Its protein is CASSPLGGAGREQYF. V gene TRBV7-2 combines with J gene TRBJ2-7; perhaps TRBD2 as D (6 bases). The V gene's germline CDR1 is SGHTA and CDR2 FQGNSA. V shed 5 bases and J shed 7 bases, with 21 bases lying between them. This CDR3 region has 15 residues.

V gene TRBV2 combines with J gene TRBJ2-3; the match to TRBD1 covers 7 bases. The V gene end was trimmed by 4 bases and the J gene end by 4 bases; junction bases not matched to a gene: 2. The CDR3 spans 13 residues. CDR1 is SNHLY, CDR2 FYNNEI, per germline. CDR3 residues: CASSVQGADTQYF. For the CDR3, the DNA is TGTGCCAGCAGTGTCCAGGGGGCAGATACGCAGTATTTT.

The chain combines TRBV9 with TRBJ2-7; 11 positions match TRBD1. Losses at the gene ends were 3 bases for V and 3 bases for J; bases not matched to a gene: 5. The CDR3 runs to 15 residues. Germline-derived CDR1 and CDR2 are SGDLS and YYNGEE. The CDR3 DNA sequence: TGTGCCAGCAGCGGGGGCGGGACAGGGGGCTACGAGCAGTACTTC. Protein sequence: CASSGGGTGGYEQYF.

This rearrangement joins TRBV29-1 to TRBJ1-1; no firm D call. The CDR3 runs to 12 residues. Trimming removed 0 bases from V and 6 bases from J, with 8 bases in between. Germline V lookup: CDR1 SQVTM, CDR2 ANQGSEA. CDR3 nucleotides: TGCAGCGTTGAAGAGGCGGGTGCTGAAGCTTTCTTT. Its protein is CSVEEAGAEAFF. Combining the CDR3 with reference TRBV29-1 and TRBJ1-1 gives the whole variable domain SAVISQKPSRDICQRGTSLTIQCQVDSQVTMMFWYRQQPGQSLTLIATANQGSEATYESGFVIDKFPISRPNLTFSTLTVSNMSPEDSSIYLCSVEEAGAEAFFGQGTRLTVV.

The chain employs TRBV11-2 and TRBJ2-5; weak D call: TRBD1 (6 bases). Germline values: CDR1 SGHAT, CDR2 FQNNGV. Trimming shortened V by 5 bases and J by 0 bases, and 10 bases separated the two germline ends. This CDR3 has 14 amino acids. The chain's CDR3 is CASSTPGDQETQYF. CDR3 nucleotide sequence: TGTGCCAGCAGCACCCCAGGGGACCAAGAGACCCAGTACTTC. Full variable domain (missing parts from reference TRBV11-2 and TRBJ2-5): EAGVAQSPRYKIIEKRQSVAFWCNPISGHATLYWYQQILGQGPKLLIQFQNNGVVDDSQLPKDRFSAERLKGVDSTLKIQPAKLEDSAVYLCASSTPGDQETQYFGPGTRLLVL.

The V gene is TRBV11-2, the J gene TRBJ2-7; 8 nucleotides line up with TRBD2. CDR3 length equals 15 residues. With 5 bases clipped from V and 6 bases from J, the junction kept 12 bases outside the gene matches. Germline V gene data show CDR1 as SGHAT and CDR2 as FQNNGV. The chain's CDR3 is CASSIRGLALREQYF. In DNA form, the CDR3 reads TGTGCCAGCAGCATCCGAGGACTAGCTCTACGCGAGCAGTACTTC.

The CDR3: CASSGPGQGVNTEAFF. CDR3 sequence (DNA): TGTGCCAGCAGTGGTCCGGGACAGGGCGTGAACACTGAAGCTTTCTTT. The chain is built from TRBV28 and TRBJ1-1; 9 nucleotides align to TRBD1. The J segment lost 0 bases and the V segment lost 5 bases, leaving 7 bases of the junction unmatched. CDR3 length equals 16 residues. Germline V gene data show CDR1 as MDHEN and CDR2 as SYDVKM.

The gene calls are TRBV2 and TRBJ2-7, with D possibly being TRBD2 (7 bases). There are 13 residues in the CDR3. The ends were cut back, 5 bases at V and 5 bases at J, with 13 bases in the middle. Germline V gene sequence: CDR1 SNHLY, CDR2 FYNNEI. The CDR3 nucleotides read TGTGCCAGCAGTCGGGGGGCGTCTAACGAGCAGTACTTC. Translation: CASSRGASNEQYF.

The rearrangement joins TRBV5-4 to TRBJ2-4, with D perhaps matching TRBD1 (6 bases). The CDR3 contains 16 residues. Trimming removed 4 bases from V and 0 bases from J, with 14 bases in between. Germline V gives CDR1 SGHNT, CDR2 YYREEE (reference sequence). The DNA for the CDR3 is TGTGCCAGCAGCGTTACAGGGCCCGTAGCCAAAAACATTCAGTACTTC. As protein: CASSVTGPVAKNIQYF.

CDR3: CASSGDDSNQPQHF. CDR3 in DNA: TGTGCCAGTAGTGGGGATGATAGCAATCAGCCCCAGCATTTT. The chain links TRBV19 to TRBJ1-5; no definite D call. Trimming pared 5 bases from V and 0 bases from J, leaving 8 bases between. Germline V lookup: CDR1 LNHDA, CDR2 SQIVND (reference sequence). The CDR3 is 14 residues long.

This chain connects TRBV7-3 to TRBJ2-7; D ambiguous. The germline V gene has CDR1 SGHTA and CDR2 FQGTGA. V lost 2 bases to trimming and J lost 5 bases, with 16 bases between them. CDR3 length: 15 amino acids. The CDR3 sequence: CASSLFGLDDDEQYF. The CDR3, as DNA: TGTGCCAGCAGCTTATTTGGTCTGGATGACGACGAGCAGTACTTC.

The rearrangement links TRBV30 to TRBJ2-5; D not certain. The germline V gene encodes CDR1 GTSNPN and CDR2 SVGIG (reference sequence). V was pared by 2 bases and J by 0 bases, with 4 bases between. The CDR3 contains 12 residues. CDR3: CAWSSNQETQYF. Here the CDR3 DNA reads TGTGCCTGGAGTAGCAACCAAGAGACCCAGTACTTC.

The rearrangement uses TRBV11-2 and TRBJ2-2, with D maybe TRBD2 (5 bases). The germline V gene encodes CDR1 SGHAT and CDR2 FQNNGV. The CDR3 is 14 amino acids. The ends were cut back, 3 bases at V and 7 bases at J, with 12 bases in the middle. CDR3 sequence: CASSLIFSVGELFF. The DNA of the CDR3 is TGTGCCAGCAGCTTGATCTTTAGCGTCGGGGAGCTGTTTTTT.

The J gene is TRBJ2-1, the V gene TRBV19; 7 bases match TRBD1. Trimming took 6 bases from V and 12 from J; bases not matched to a gene: 11. From germline, CDR1 is LNHDA and CDR2 SQIVND (reference sequence). The CDR3 contains 13 residues. The CDR3 loop reads CASSPNDRDGQFF. CDR3 nucleotides: TGTGCCAGTAGCCCAAATGACAGGGATGGGCAGTTCTTC.